This TCR beta chain was found in a study of OX40 agonist ivuxolimab in advanced cancers. Clones were sequenced by immunoSEQ multiplex PCR, and TCRdb holds only the in-frame ones, with some missing. The sample holds tens of thousands of clones, 81% seen once. In germline, CDR1 is LNHDA, CDR2 SQIVND (reference sequence). V was pared by 4 bases and J by 7 bases, with 13 bases between. CDR3 size: 13 residues. The chain employs TRBV19 and TRBJ1-1; possibly TRBD1 for D (6 bases). Specimen: CD4+ or CD8+ T cells sorted from blood, collected in a trial of the OX40 agonist ivuxolimab. The clonotype was recovered from an adult with an advanced solid tumor such as melanoma, head and neck, liver or kidney cancer. The CDR3 sequence: CASSTPGESEAFF. In nucleotides, the CDR3 is TGTGCCAGTAGTACCCCAGGGGAAAGTGAAGCTTTCTTT.